Listed below are T cell receptor beta chains from one sample, sequenced in a study of shared clonotypes between healthy human individuals. Sequencing was performed with immunoSEQ multiplex PCR; in TCRdb, only in-frame clones are kept and a portion is missing. This sample carries some 680,000 clones, more than 70% of them seen once, and the ten largest clones take around 1.8%. The sequencing input was memory CD4+ T cells sorted from blood. The receptors originated from a woman in her thirties in good health. CDR3s include the opening cysteine and the closing phenylalanine or tryptophan. The D gene is left open where the match is weak. Clone size is shown for a subset of rows, as once, few, many or a class of expanded clone.

CDR3: CASSLGRGFEKLFF
DNA: TGTGCCAGCAGCCTAGGACGGGGGTTCGAAAAACTGTTTTTT
size: .
V: TRBV7-2
J: TRBJ1-4
D: .

CDR3: CASSLGQGATSGANVLTF
DNA: TGTGCCAGCAGCTTGGGACAGGGGGCTACCTCTGGGGCCAACGTCCTGACTTTC
size: .
V: TRBV5-4
J: TRBJ2-6
D: TRBD1

CDR3: CAILGLAGETQYF
DNA: TGTGCCATCCTCGGACTAGCGGGAGAGACCCAGTACTTC
size: .
V: TRBV10-3
J: TRBJ2-5
D: TRBD2

CDR3: CAGTSRTDTQYF
DNA: TGTGCCGGGACTAGCCGCACAGATACGCAGTATTTT
size: .
V: TRBV30
J: TRBJ2-3
D: TRBD2

CDR3: CASSWDRGSSEQTQYF
DNA: TGCGCCAGCAGCTGGGACAGGGGGTCTAGCGAACAGACCCAGTACTTC
size: few
V: TRBV5-1
J: TRBJ2-5
D: TRBD1

CDR3: CASSEFRRGETQYF
DNA: TGCGCCAGCAGTGAGTTCAGGAGGGGGGAGACCCAGTACTTC
size: .
V: TRBV10-2
J: TRBJ2-5
D: .

CDR3: CASSPGQGALGNTEAFF
DNA: TGTGCCAGCAGCCCAGGACAGGGGGCTCTAGGGAACACTGAAGCTTTCTTT
size: .
V: TRBV7-2
J: TRBJ1-1
D: TRBD1

CDR3: CASAQQETQYF
DNA: TGCGCCAGCGCCCAACAAGAGACCCAGTACTTC
size: .
V: TRBV5-1
J: TRBJ2-5
D: .

CDR3: CASSLRGLEQFF
DNA: TGTGCCAGCAGCTTGCGAGGCCTAGAGCAGTTCTTC
size: .
V: TRBV11-2
J: TRBJ2-1
D: .

CDR3: CASSENGNTDTQYF
DNA: TGCGCCAGCAGTGAGAACGGGAACACAGATACGCAGTATTTT
size: .
V: TRBV10-2
J: TRBJ2-3
D: .

CDR3: CASNPRGLAEQETQYF
DNA: TGTGCCAGCAACCCGCGGGGACTAGCGGAACAAGAGACCCAGTACTTC
size: few
V: TRBV7-2
J: TRBJ2-5
D: TRBD2

CDR3: CAISAGLEYEQYF
DNA: TGTGCCATCAGTGCTGGACTAGAGTACGAGCAGTACTTC
size: .
V: TRBV10-3
J: TRBJ2-7
D: TRBD2

CDR3: CASSLVTPYNEQFF
DNA: TGTGCCAGCAGCTTGGTGACACCCTACAATGAGCAGTTCTTC
size: .
V: TRBV7-8
J: TRBJ2-1
D: .

CDR3: CASSDWTSGSADTQYF
DNA: TGCGCCAGCAGTGATTGGACTAGCGGGAGTGCAGATACGCAGTATTTT
size: .
V: TRBV10-2
J: TRBJ2-3
D: TRBD2

CDR3: CASRVDSSGNTIYF
DNA: TGTGCCAGCAGGGTGGACAGCTCTGGAAACACCATATATTTT
size: .
V: TRBV2
J: TRBJ1-3
D: .

CDR3: CASSLQAGIDREQYF
DNA: TGTGCCAGCAGTTTACAAGCGGGAATAGACCGCGAGCAGTACTTC
size: .
V: TRBV27
J: TRBJ2-7
D: TRBD2

CDR3: CASSQDSGRLSYNEQFF
DNA: TGCGCCAGCAGCCAAGATTCCGGACGCCTTTCCTACAATGAGCAGTTCTTC
size: few
V: TRBV4-1
J: TRBJ2-1
D: .

CDR3: CATSRDFGNEGAETQYF
DNA: TGTGCCACCAGCAGAGATTTTGGCAACGAGGGGGCAGAGACCCAGTACTTC
size: .
V: TRBV15
J: TRBJ2-5
D: TRBD1

CDR3: CASSQVAGGNYNEQFF
DNA: TGTGCCAGCAGCCAAGTGGCGGGAGGTAACTACAATGAGCAGTTCTTC
size: .
V: TRBV14
J: TRBJ2-1
D: TRBD2

CDR3: CASSQQRGRVNEKLFF
DNA: TGCGCCAGCAGTCAACAGAGGGGCAGGGTTAATGAAAAACTGTTTTTT
size: .
V: TRBV23-1
J: TRBJ1-4
D: .

CDR3: CASSLPGDNEQFF
DNA: TGTGCCAGCAGCTTACCGGGAGACAATGAGCAGTTCTTC
size: .
V: TRBV7-9
J: TRBJ2-1
D: .

CDR3: CASSTTGTSGQGTQYF
DNA: TGTGCCAGTAGTACCACCGGGACTAGCGGGCAGGGGACCCAGTACTTC
size: .
V: TRBV19
J: TRBJ2-5
D: TRBD2

CDR3: CSAAGTTTSEQYF
DNA: TGCAGCGCCGCCGGGACTACCACCTCCGAGCAGTACTTC
size: once
V: TRBV29-1
J: TRBJ2-7
D: TRBD2

CDR3: CASRIYGGVGGSTDTQYF
DNA: TGTGCCAGCAGGATTTACGGGGGCGTGGGCGGGAGTACAGATACGCAGTATTTT
size: .
V: TRBV28
J: TRBJ2-3
D: .

CDR3: CASSFRRNTEAFF
DNA: TGTGCCAGCAGCTTCAGGCGGAACACTGAAGCTTTCTTT
size: once
V: TRBV5-4
J: TRBJ1-1
D: .

CDR3: CAWSKGTDNSPLHF
DNA: TGTGCCTGGAGCAAAGGGACAGATAATTCACCCCTCCACTTT
size: .
V: TRBV30
J: TRBJ1-6
D: TRBD1

CDR3: CASKRDSWATDTQYF
DNA: TGTGCCAGTAAACGGGACTCGTGGGCCACAGATACGCAGTATTTT
size: .
V: TRBV19
J: TRBJ2-3
D: .

CDR3: CASSLGQGKDTQYF
DNA: TGCGCCAGCAGCTTGGGACAGGGTAAAGATACGCAGTATTTT
size: .
V: TRBV5-1
J: TRBJ2-3
D: TRBD1

CDR3: CAISDRTPATDTQYF
DNA: TGTGCCATCAGTGACCGGACCCCTGCGACAGATACGCAGTATTTT
size: few
V: TRBV10-3
J: TRBJ2-3
D: .

CDR3: CAWGGQSYEQYF
DNA: TGTGCCTGGGGAGGACAGTCCTACGAGCAGTACTTC
size: many
V: TRBV30
J: TRBJ2-7
D: .

CDR3: CASSVGTGFDTEAFF
DNA: TGTGCCAGCAGCGTAGGGACAGGGTTCGACACTGAAGCTTTCTTT
size: .
V: TRBV9
J: TRBJ1-1
D: TRBD1

CDR3: CASRPPREGLADTQYF
DNA: TGTGCCAGCCGTCCCCCGCGGGAGGGCCTGGCAGATACGCAGTATTTT
size: .
V: TRBV27
J: TRBJ2-3
D: TRBD2

CDR3: CAISGTVGGEQYF
DNA: TGTGCCATCAGTGGAACAGTCGGAGGCGAGCAGTACTTC
size: once
V: TRBV10-3
J: TRBJ2-7
D: .

CDR3: CASSLRRTDQGPQHF
DNA: TGTGCCAGCAGCTTACGTAGGACAGACCAGGGGCCCCAGCATTTT
size: .
V: TRBV7-8
J: TRBJ1-5
D: .

CDR3: CASSSGTSGLEQYF
DNA: TGCGCCAGCAGCTCCGGGACTAGCGGGCTCGAGCAGTACTTC
size: .
V: TRBV5-1
J: TRBJ2-7
D: TRBD2